This T cell receptor beta chain stems from a study of shared clonotypes between healthy human individuals. Study in general: Donors, aged 18 to 49, were a couple of women and three men. Findings of the study overall: The expectation was that sequencing depth would affect clonotype sharing among donors. The low donor count limited represented genetic and exposure-history diversity.

Trimming pared 0 bases from V and 3 bases from J, leaving 5 bases between. The germline gives CDR1 SEHNR, CDR2 FQNEAQ (reference sequence). CDR3 length: 14 residues. Note on this clone: Its target is not known. Other DNA variants within this sample encode the same CDR3.

TCRdb's table, derived via immunoSEQ multiplex PCR, lists solely in-frame clones and lacks some. The table has some 2 million clones, 85% to 95% seen once. The TCR sequence derives from a man in his late teens or twenties in good health. V is TRBV7-9 and J is TRBJ2-2; D perhaps matches TRBD1 (5 bases). The material sequenced was naive CD4+ T cells sorted from blood. Subset specified: CD45RA+ positively selected. Here the CDR3 DNA reads TGTGCCAGCAGCTTAGCGACAGACACCGGGGAGCTGTTTTTT. Translation: CASSLATDTGELFF.